Below are 3 T cell receptor beta chains sequenced from a single sample in a study of CXCR3-negative and CXCR3-positive naive CD8 T cells. All TRB cDNA libraries came from 5' RACE performed with UMI labels. TCRdb reprocessed the 5' RACE reads and reports one entry per CDR3 protein, with no DNA. The sample totals 100,000 to 150,000 distinct CDR3 sequences; its top ten clones hold approximately 0.29%. Material: naive CXCR3- CD8+ T cells from blood. Subset specified: CD45RO-CCR7+CD27+CD95- naive CD8+ T cells lacking CXCR3 (TNR3-). These receptors all stem from a human donor in good health. Some clones in this sample may be carry-over from other donors' samples.

V usage is TRBV20-1 and J usage is TRBJ2-5. The CDR3 has 14 amino acids. Germline V gene sequence: CDR1 DFQATT, CDR2 SNEGSKA (reference sequence). The CDR3 loop is CSARATEERETQYF.

The J gene is TRBJ1-5, the V gene TRBV29-1. The CDR3 consists of 11 residues. Germline CDR1 reads SQVTM; CDR2 reads ANQGSEA. CDR3: CSVERDGRQHF.

The chain couples TRBV6-2 or TRBV6-3 to TRBJ2-5; TCRdb calls TRBD2, which cannot be checked without DNA. This CDR3 comprises 15 residues. Germline values: CDR1 MNHEY, CDR2 SVGEGT. The CDR3 spells CASSYGGWEQETQYF.